The 25 T cell receptor beta chains below come from one sample, sequenced in a study of blood T cells in healthy people across ages. A J-beta primer mix and a sample-barcoded 5' primer were used in a second PCR of about 7 to 12 cycles. Via MiXCR, TCRdb re-called the 5' RACE reads, giving one row per CDR3 protein. This sample has hundreds of thousands of distinct CDR3 sequences, with 35% to 50% found just once. Sequences were obtained from blood. These TCRs come from a man older than 75 in good health.

This chain links TRBV5-5 with TRBJ1-4; D unclear. The CDR3 loop spans 14 amino acids. Germline V lookup: CDR1 SGHKS, CDR2 YYEKEE (reference sequence). The ends were cut back, 6 bases at V and 8 bases at J, with 17 bases in the middle. The CDR3 loop is CASIPRSGYEKLFF. CDR3 DNA: TGTGCCAGCATCCCCCGGTCGGGGTACGAAAAACTGTTTTTT.

The V gene is TRBV28, the J gene TRBJ2-7, with 10 bases lining up with TRBD1. CDR1 is MDHEN and CDR2 is SYDVKM in the germline V gene. This CDR3 is built from 13 residues. Trimming cost V 10 bases and J 4 bases; bases outside gene matches: 7. The CDR3 reads CATGDRGKYEQYF. DNA for the CDR3: TGTGCCACTGGGGACAGGGGAAAGTACGAGCAGTACTTC.

V usage is TRBV4-2 and J usage is TRBJ1-1; TRBD1 might be the D (5 bases). The CDR3 extends over 15 amino acids. Germline assignment: CDR1 LGHNA and CDR2 YNFKEQ. Trimming removed 0 bases from V and 1 base from J, with 9 bases in between. The CDR3 sequence is CASSQDDRSNTEAFF. CDR3 coding DNA: TGTGCCAGCAGCCAAGATGACAGATCGAACACTGAAGCTTTCTTT.

V is TRBV20-1 and J is TRBJ1-2, with D possibly being TRBD1 (6 bases). Deletions cut 0 bases from V and 1 base from J, with 12 bases between. CDR3 length equals 15 residues. Germline lookup yields CDR1 DFQATT and CDR2 SNEGSKA (reference sequence). As DNA, the CDR3 is TGCAGTGCTAGAGATTTACAGGGAAATAACTATGGCTACACCTTC. Its translation: CSARDLQGNNYGYTF.

This chain connects TRBV29-1 to TRBJ2-6; TRBD1 agrees at 7 bases. Germline V CDR1 and CDR2: SQVTM, ANQGSEA. With 3 bases clipped from V and 1 base from J, the junction kept 9 bases outside the gene matches. The CDR3 runs 17 residues. The CDR3 spells CSVEQAGGVSGANVLTF. DNA for the CDR3: TGCAGCGTTGAGCAAGCAGGGGGAGTATCTGGGGCCAACGTCCTGACTTTC. The entire variable domain, with the rest obtained from reference TRBV29-1 and TRBJ2-6, is as follows: SAVISQKPSRDICQRGTSLTIQCQVDSQVTMMFWYRQQPGQSLTLIATANQGSEATYESGFVIDKFPISRPNLTFSTLTVSNMSPEDSSIYLCSVEQAGGVSGANVLTFGAGSRLTVL.

Written as DNA, the CDR3 is TGTGCCAGCATTCCCTATGCGACAGGTGGCATGAACACTGAAGCTTTCTTT. This encodes CASIPYATGGMNTEAFF. The chain employs TRBV6-2 or TRBV6-3 and TRBJ1-1, with a possible D match to TRBD1 (6 bases). Germline V gene data show CDR1 as MNHEY and CDR2 as SVGEGT. The CDR3 is 17 residues long. The ends were cut back, 7 bases at V and 0 bases at J, with 21 bases in the middle.

This chain uses TRBV7-9 with TRBJ2-2, with D unclear. The V end was cut by 3 bases, the J end by 6 bases, with 11 bases between. The CDR3 loop spans 14 amino acids. CDR1 and CDR2 (germline): SEHNR, FQNEAQ (reference sequence). This CDR3 is CASSLLQGSGELFF. In DNA form, the CDR3 reads TGTGCCAGCAGCTTGTTACAAGGATCCGGGGAGCTGTTTTTT.

This sequence joins TRBV27 and TRBJ2-7; weak D call: TRBD1 (6 bases). Trimming shortened V by 6 bases and J by 2 bases, and 14 bases separated the two germline ends. This CDR3 comprises 14 residues. Germline CDR1 reads MNHEY; CDR2 reads SMNVEV (reference sequence). The DNA of the CDR3 is TGTGCCAGCAGCAGAACAGGGAACGCCTACGAGCAGTACTTC. Translating it yields CASSRTGNAYEQYF.

This clonotype was recorded at least ten times. This rearrangement joins TRBV20-1 to TRBJ2-1; no clear D. V was pared by 1 base and J by 9 bases, with 7 bases between. The CDR3 has 11 residues. The V gene's germline CDR1 is DFQATT and CDR2 SNEGSKA (reference sequence). The CDR3: CSARVPVEQFF. CDR3 nucleotides: TGCAGTGCTAGAGTCCCCGTTGAGCAGTTCTTC.

This clonotype was detected a few times. The V gene is TRBV18, the J gene TRBJ2-7; D tentatively fits TRBD1 or TRBD2 (6 bases each). CDR1 KGHSH and CDR2 LQKENI come from the germline V gene. The CDR3 is 16 residues long. V was shortened by 4 bases and J by 5 bases, with 21 bases between the two germline ends. The CDR3 DNA reads TGTGCCAGCTCACTCCCAGGTATGGGGGGCTACGACGAGCAGTACTTC. It encodes CASSLPGMGGYDEQYF.

This clonotype was found a few times. The chain employs TRBV4-2 and TRBJ2-5; 10 bases align to TRBD2. CDR1 and CDR2 (germline): LGHNA, YNFKEQ. Trimming at V came to 0 bases and at J to 5 bases, leaving 9 bases not matched to a gene. This CDR3 is built from 17 residues. CDR3 sequence reads: CASSQDGVAGGGETQYF. Written as DNA, the CDR3 is TGTGCCAGCAGCCAAGATGGGGTAGCGGGGGGTGGTGAGACCCAGTACTTC.

The J gene is TRBJ2-7, the V gene TRBV27; 16 nucleotides agree with TRBD2. Germline V lookup: CDR1 MNHEY, CDR2 SMNVEV (reference sequence). The CDR3 totals 15 residues. V shed 6 bases, J shed 5 bases, and the junction held 4 bases outside the gene matches. The CDR3, as DNA: TGTGCCAGCAGAGGGACTAGCGGGAGGGTCCACGAGCAGTACTTC. Its translation is CASRGTSGRVHEQYF.

This clonotype was counted only a few times. This chain uses TRBV4-1 with TRBJ2-1; a weak D match, TRBD2 (5 bases). The last part of the DNA fits TRBJ2-7 better; the J call may be wrong. This CDR3 is built from 16 residues. Germline lookup yields CDR1 MGHRA and CDR2 YSYEKL. The CDR3 DNA reads TGCGCCAGCAGCCAAGGGCGGGTGATCTCCTACAATGAGCAGTACTTC. It encodes CASSQGRVISYNEQYF.

This clonotype was detected a few times. The V call is TRBV29-1, the J call TRBJ2-5; possibly TRBD1 for D (6 bases). The V end lost 5 bases, the J end lost 5 bases, and 15 bases lay between the germline ends. The V gene's germline CDR1 is SQVTM and CDR2 ANQGSEA. The CDR3 covers 13 residues. The CDR3 here is CSVRATGRETQYF. Here the CDR3 DNA reads TGCAGCGTTAGGGCGACAGGAAGGGAGACCCAGTACTTC. Looking up the rest from reference TRBV29-1 and TRBJ2-5 gives the full variable domain: SAVISQKPSRDICQRGTSLTIQCQVDSQVTMMFWYRQQPGQSLTLIATANQGSEATYESGFVIDKFPISRPNLTFSTLTVSNMSPEDSSIYLCSVRATGRETQYFGPGTRLLVL.

This chain joins TRBV20-1 and TRBJ1-2, with D unresolved. The CDR3 spans 15 residues. The germline CDR1 and CDR2 sequences are DFQATT and SNEGSKA (reference sequence). V lost 0 bases and J 2 bases, leaving 13 bases between the germline ends. The CDR3 DNA sequence: TGCAGTGCTAGAGAATCCAGTGGTTCGAACTATGGCTACACCTTC. This sequence encodes CSARESSGSNYGYTF.

V is TRBV20-1 and J is TRBJ2-3; 8 bases agree with TRBD2. CDR1 DFQATT and CDR2 SNEGSKA come from the germline V gene (reference sequence). V lost 3 bases, J lost 2 bases, and 10 bases stayed unmatched. The CDR3 is made up of 16 amino acids. The CDR3 loop reads CSARLAAGGFTDTQYF. CDR3 DNA: TGCAGTGCTAGGTTGGCCGCGGGGGGATTCACAGATACGCAGTATTTT.

The chain links TRBV10-3 to TRBJ2-1; 11 nucleotides match TRBD2. CDR1 is ENHRY, CDR2 SYGVKD, per germline. The CDR3 sequence is 14 residues long. V shed 10 bases, J shed 5 bases, and the junction held 7 bases outside the gene matches. CDR3 sequence: CATSLAGGNNEQFF. The CDR3 DNA reads TGTGCCACATCGCTAGCGGGGGGAAACAATGAGCAGTTCTTC.

The V call is TRBV9, the J call TRBJ2-7; 11 bases fit TRBD2. The DNA end is more similar to TRBJ2-5, so the J call may be wrong. Germline CDR1 reads SGDLS; CDR2 reads YYNGEE. CDR3 length: 17 residues. The CDR3 nucleotides are TGTGCCAGCAGCGTAGGAGTAGCGGGGGGGCTTGGAGAGACCCAGTACTTC. It specifies CASSVGVAGGLGETQYF.

The sample holds a few counts of this clonotype. This chain connects TRBV20-1 to TRBJ1-5; tentatively, D is TRBD1 (6 bases). The CDR3 sequence is 14 residues long. V was shortened by 0 bases and J by 4 bases, with 10 bases between the two germline ends. From germline, CDR1 is DFQATT and CDR2 SNEGSKA (reference sequence). CDR3 region: CSAREYQGNQPQHF. DNA of the CDR3: TGCAGTGCTAGAGAATACCAGGGGAATCAGCCCCAGCATTTT.

The V gene is TRBV29-1, the J gene TRBJ2-2; D gene ambiguous. Germline CDR1 reads SQVTM; CDR2 reads ANQGSEA. The CDR3 sequence is 13 residues long. V shed 4 bases and J shed 0 bases, with 6 bases lying between them. The CDR3 region has the DNA TGCAGCGTTGGCGTCACGAACACCGGGGAGCTGTTTTTT. Translated: CSVGVTNTGELFF.

V usage is TRBV7-9 and J usage is TRBJ2-7; 7 bases map to TRBD2. V was clipped by 4 bases and J by 3 bases; unmatched bases: 9. The V gene's germline CDR1 is SEHNR and CDR2 FQNEAQ (reference sequence). This CDR3 is built from 15 residues. The DNA for the CDR3 is TGTGCCAGCAGCTCCCCCGGGACTAATAGCTACGAGCAGTACTTC. Its protein is CASSSPGTNSYEQYF. The entire variable domain, with the rest obtained from reference TRBV7-9 and TRBJ2-7, is as follows: DTGVSQNPRHKITKRGQNVTFRCDPISEHNRLYWYRQTLGQGPEFLTYFQNEAQLEKSRLLSDRFSAERPKGSFSTLEIQRTEQGDSAMYLCASSSPGTNSYEQYFGPGTRLTVT.

This clonotype showed up many times. This chain joins TRBV10-3 and TRBJ2-7; 9 bases fit TRBD1. The germline V gene encodes CDR1 ENHRY and CDR2 SYGVKD. V trimming: 3 bases; J trimming: 3 bases; junction bases outside the gene matches: 6. The CDR3 extends over 15 amino acids. CDR3 protein: CAISDRDRASYEQYF. The CDR3 DNA is TGTGCCATCAGTGACCGGGACAGGGCTAGCTACGAGCAGTACTTC.

This clonotype was observed at least ten times. The chain recombines TRBV6-2 or TRBV6-3 with TRBJ2-5; D is unresolved. Germline V lookup: CDR1 MNHEY, CDR2 SVGEGT. This CDR3 is built from 14 residues. Trimming pared 0 bases from V and 5 bases from J, leaving 10 bases between. In DNA, the CDR3 is TGTGCCAGCAGTTACTCCGTCCGGCGCGAGACCCAGTACTTC. Its protein product is CASSYSVRRETQYF.

This clonotype was seen a handful of times. J is TRBJ2-7 and V is TRBV6-2 or TRBV6-3, with 10 bases that match TRBD1. The CDR3 has 14 residues. V shed 4 bases, J shed 4 bases, and the junction held 4 bases outside the gene matches. Germline CDR1 reads MNHEY; CDR2 reads SVGEGT. CDR3 protein: CASSSGTGVYEQYF. In nucleotides, the CDR3 is TGTGCCAGCAGTTCCGGGACAGGGGTTTACGAGCAGTACTTC.

The rearrangement uses TRBV10-3 and TRBJ2-3; D possibly matches TRBD1 or TRBD2 (5 bases each). Between the trimmed V and J ends, which lost 3 bases and 3 bases, there was a span of 13 bases. The CDR3 covers 15 residues. CDR1 is ENHRY, CDR2 SYGVKD, per germline. The CDR3 DNA follows: TGTGCCATCAGTGAACGGGGCCCTCGAACAGATACGCAGTATTTT. Translation gives CAISERGPRTDTQYF.